A selection of T cell receptor beta chains follows, all from one sample in a study of Ad26.COV2.S vaccination and SARS-CoV-2 variants. Only in-frame clones appear in the TCRdb table, and some are missing; sequencing was by immunoSEQ multiplex PCR. This table has about 280,000 clones, 80% to 90% appearing once. The material was peripheral blood, obtained in a trial of Ad26.COV2.S vaccine versus placebo. The receptors derive from a person aged 18-60 years who received the Ad26.COV2.S COVID-19 vaccine or a placebo. The CDR3 runs from the conserved cysteine through the conserved F or W. Fields, in order: D gene, clone size, CDR3 length, J gene, V gene, CDR3 protein. The D gene is left open where the match is weak. Not every row has a clone size; where given, it reads once, few, many or a size class.

D gene: TRBD2; clone size: NA; CDR3 length: 15; J gene: TRBJ2-3; V gene: TRBV5-6; CDR3 protein: CASSTTAGGTDTQYF
D gene: TRBD2; clone size: few; CDR3 length: 18; J gene: TRBJ2-7; V gene: TRBV4-1; CDR3 protein: CASSQAGWGREGLYEQYF
D gene: NA; clone size: NA; CDR3 length: 14; J gene: TRBJ1-1; V gene: TRBV5-5; CDR3 protein: CASSFGDLRPEAFF
D gene: TRBD2; clone size: NA; CDR3 length: 13; J gene: TRBJ2-7; V gene: TRBV12-3/TRBV12-4; CDR3 protein: CASSAGGPDEQYF
D gene: NA; clone size: NA; CDR3 length: 13; J gene: TRBJ1-4; V gene: TRBV18; CDR3 protein: CASSPLVTEKLFF
D gene: NA; clone size: NA; CDR3 length: 15; J gene: TRBJ1-5; V gene: TRBV6-1; CDR3 protein: CASSERVRGNQPQHF
D gene: NA; clone size: many; CDR3 length: 11; J gene: TRBJ1-2; V gene: TRBV30; CDR3 protein: CANEGNYGYTF
D gene: NA; clone size: few; CDR3 length: 12; J gene: TRBJ1-5; V gene: TRBV5-1; CDR3 protein: CASSLARQPQHF
D gene: NA; clone size: NA; CDR3 length: 17; J gene: TRBJ1-6; V gene: TRBV11-2; CDR3 protein: CASSLGRAQWVNSPLHF
D gene: TRBD1; clone size: NA; CDR3 length: 14; J gene: TRBJ1-1; V gene: TRBV5-1; CDR3 protein: CASSPGQMNTEAFF
D gene: NA; clone size: NA; CDR3 length: 14; J gene: TRBJ2-7; V gene: TRBV7-6; CDR3 protein: CASSAGGRTYEQYF
D gene: TRBD2; clone size: NA; CDR3 length: 16; J gene: TRBJ2-1; V gene: TRBV6-5; CDR3 protein: CASSYSAGLGYNEQFF
D gene: NA; clone size: few; CDR3 length: 15; J gene: TRBJ1-1; V gene: TRBV5-1; CDR3 protein: CATSQDGQTNTEAFF
D gene: NA; clone size: NA; CDR3 length: 16; J gene: TRBJ2-1; V gene: TRBV30; CDR3 protein: CAWSSFGTLGSDEQFF